This T cell receptor beta chain comes out of a study of blood T cell repertoires in COVID-19. Study summary: COVID-19 samples collected from the United States, Italy and Spain covered acute and convalescent phases. T cells, B-cell-depleted T cells, or PBMCs provided the cDNA or gDNA that served as material.

Per the original data handling: Counts of nucleated cells, estimated from reference gene primer amplification, were obtained. Profiled with immunoSEQ multiplex PCR; TCRdb holds only in-frame clones, not every one. From that table come the V and J calls and clone size; the DNA was used to work out D and trimming. The sample lists about 64,000 clones, 90% occurring once. The germline CDR1 and CDR2 sequences are MNHEY and SVGAGI. Trimming took 2 bases from V and 7 from J; bases not matched to a gene: 4. This CDR3 contains 15 residues. This chain uses TRBV6-5 with TRBJ2-5, with 13 bases identical to TRBD2. The sequenced material came from peripheral blood. This TCR came from a woman aged 80 or over with active COVID-19. CDR3 protein: CASSYTSGRAPTQYF. DNA of the CDR3: TGTGCCAGCAGTTACACTAGCGGGAGGGCCCCGACCCAGTACTTC.